The TCR beta chain under discussion was sequenced for a study of radiotherapy plus CTLA-4 blockade in lung cancer. Study-wide context: There were objective responses in 15% to 20% of patients, and around 32% had disease control.

It was focal radiation plus CTLA-4 blockade with ipilimumab that patients with chemo-refractory metastatic non-small-cell lung cancer received. The CDR3 contains 16 residues. The V segment lost 3 bases and the J segment 0 bases; nucleotides outside the gene matches: 5. Germline V gene data show CDR1 as LGHNA and CDR2 as YNFKEQ. Using immunoSEQ multiplex PCR, the repertoire was profiled, and TCRdb retains in-frame clones only, with some absent. The table records some 50,000 clones, around 80% of them present only once. Sample: peripheral blood, taken from a patient treated with radiotherapy plus ipilimumab. The rearrangement links TRBV4-2 to TRBJ2-5, with 9 positions matching TRBD2. This TCR came from a human donor with non-small cell lung cancer who had a partial response to radiotherapy plus ipilimumab. CDR3 region: CASSQRAGGNQETQYF. The CDR3 DNA reads TGTGCCAGCAGCCAGCGAGCGGGGGGAAACCAAGAGACCCAGTACTTC.